Presented here are 27 T cell receptor beta chains from one specimen sequenced in a study of blood T cell repertoires in COVID-19. TCRdb's table, derived via immunoSEQ multiplex PCR, lists solely in-frame clones and lacks some. The repertoire consists of 50,000 to 75,000 clones, with around 81% occurring once and the leading ten covering roughly 28%. Sequenced: peripheral blood. The receptors shown here come from a woman of 80 years or more with active or convalescent COVID-19.

The chain recombines TRBV19 with TRBJ1-1; TRBD1 aligns across 7 bases. This CDR3 region has 14 residues. The trim removed 4 bases at V and 4 bases at J, leaving 6 bases unmatched. CDR1 is LNHDA, CDR2 SQIVND, per germline (reference sequence). The CDR3 DNA follows: TGTGCCAGTAGTACGTGGACAGGCATCACTGAAGCTTTCTTT. Protein product: CASSTWTGITEAFF.

The chain uses TRBV29-1 and TRBJ1-4; maybe TRBD1 (5 bases). V gave up 7 bases and J gave up 3 bases, with 12 bases separating them. Germline V gives CDR1 SQVTM, CDR2 ANQGSEA. The CDR3 sequence is 13 residues long. CDR3 residues: CSGRTWANEKLFF. CDR3 coding DNA: TGCAGCGGGCGGACATGGGCTAATGAAAAACTGTTTTTT.

The rearrangement joins TRBV9 to TRBJ2-1; 10 bases fit TRBD2. CDR3 length: 18 amino acids. CDR1 is SGDLS, CDR2 YYNGEE, per germline. The trim removed 0 bases at V and 8 bases at J, leaving 14 bases unmatched. The CDR3 spells CASSVATGSGGAVYEQFF. CDR3 sequence (DNA): TGTGCCAGCAGCGTAGCCACGGGGAGCGGGGGGGCCGTATATGAGCAGTTCTTC.

The V gene is TRBV3-1 (or the pseudogene TRBV3-2), the J gene TRBJ2-7; D is ambiguous. The CDR3 contains 13 residues. Trimming removed 1 base at V and 1 base at J, with 5 bases between. Germline lookup yields CDR1 LGHDT and CDR2 YNNKEL (reference sequence). The CDR3 DNA sequence: TGTGCCAGCAGCCAAGTACTTTCCTACGAGCAGTACTTC. Its translation is CASSQVLSYEQYF.

The chain uses TRBV5-6 and TRBJ2-3, with D possibly matching TRBD1 (6 bases). The CDR3 loop spans 13 amino acids. Deletions cut 1 base from V and 4 bases from J, with 7 bases between. CDR1 and CDR2 (germline): SGHDT, YYEEEE. The CDR3 loop reads CASSLRQADTQYF. CDR3 nucleotide sequence: TGTGCCAGCAGCTTGAGACAGGCAGATACGCAGTATTTT.

The chain couples TRBV6-2 or TRBV6-3 to TRBJ2-3, with 11 bases matching TRBD2. CDR1 is MNHEY and CDR2 is SVGEGT in the germline V gene. The CDR3 consists of 16 residues. V was pared by 5 bases and J by 4 bases, with 8 bases of the junction left unmatched. CDR3 coding DNA: TGTGCCAGCAGTACCCGAAGACTAGCGGGGCCAGATACGCAGTATTTT. Amino acids: CASSTRRLAGPDTQYF.

DNA for the CDR3: TGTGCCAGCAGACAGGGGGCGACCTACGAGCAGTACTTC. This translates into CASRQGATYEQYF. V is TRBV5-6 and J is TRBJ2-7; 9 bases map to TRBD1. Unmatched junction bases numbered 2, after V lost 5 bases and J lost 2 bases. CDR1 is SGHDT and CDR2 is YYEEEE in the germline V gene. The CDR3 is made up of 13 amino acids. Full variable domain (remainder filled in from reference TRBV5-6 and TRBJ2-7): DAGVTQSPTHLIKTRGQQVTLRCSPKSGHDTVSWYQQALGQGPQFIFQYYEEEERQRGNFPDRFSGHQFPNYSSELNVNALLLGDSALYLCASRQGATYEQYFGPGTRLTVT.

The sample holds a few counts of this clone. CDR3 DNA: TGTGCCAGCAGCCACCCGCTGGGGGGCACTGAAGCTTTCTTT. Its translation: CASSHPLGGTEAFF. This chain links TRBV3-1 (or the pseudogene TRBV3-2) with TRBJ1-1; a possible D gene is TRBD1 (5 bases). Germline assignment: CDR1 LGHDT and CDR2 YNNKEL (reference sequence). The CDR3 extends over 14 amino acids. V lost 3 bases to trimming and J lost 4 bases, with 12 bases between them.

The chain is built from TRBV4-3 and TRBJ2-1, with TRBD2 identical over 13 bases. V lost 4 bases, J lost 5 bases, and 2 bases stayed unmatched. This CDR3 spans 15 amino acids. Germline V gene sequence: CDR1 LGHNA, CDR2 YSLEER. CDR3 nucleotide sequence: TGCGCCAGCAGCCTCGGACTAGCGGGGGACAATGAGCAGTTCTTC. Translating it yields CASSLGLAGDNEQFF.

This clone showed up just once. The CDR3 sequence is CASSGANYGYTF. The CDR3 DNA reads as TGTGCCAGCAGTGGGGCCAACTATGGCTACACCTTC. The chain is built from TRBV2 and TRBJ1-2, with D hard to call. Trimming removed 4 bases at V and 2 bases at J, with 5 bases between. Germline V gene data show CDR1 as SNHLY and CDR2 as FYNNEI. The CDR3 length is 12 residues.

The chain links TRBV10-1 to TRBJ2-3, with TRBD1 matching over 11 bases. The CDR3 spans 13 residues. The germline V gene has CDR1 WNHNN and CDR2 SYGVQD (reference sequence). The junction had 4 bases not matched to a gene; V was cut back by 6 bases and J by 8 bases. The CDR3 loop is CASRSGTGGTQYF. CDR3 coding DNA: TGCGCCAGCAGATCCGGGACAGGGGGTACGCAGTATTTT.

J is TRBJ1-1 and V is TRBV6-6, with TRBD1 matching 8 bases. Germline V gene lookup returns CDR1 MNHNY and CDR2 SVGAGI (reference sequence). The V and J ends lost 6 bases and 6 bases, in that order; junction bases with no gene match: 9. This CDR3 has 14 residues. CDR3 region: CASREDRAPPEAFF. The CDR3 bases are TGTGCCAGCAGAGAGGACAGGGCCCCCCCTGAAGCTTTCTTT.

This chain connects TRBV9 to TRBJ2-5; 8 bases match TRBD1. In germline, CDR1 is SGDLS, CDR2 YYNGEE. V was clipped by 0 bases and J by 5 bases; unmatched bases: 9. This CDR3 is 16 amino acids long. CDR3: CASSVAAGGKEETQYF. CDR3 DNA: TGTGCCAGCAGCGTAGCCGCAGGGGGCAAAGAGGAGACCCAGTACTTC.

The V gene is TRBV5-6, the J gene TRBJ1-2; D unresolved. Germline CDR1 SGHDT, CDR2 YYEEEE. Trimming cost V 0 bases and J 2 bases, with 11 bases left between them. The CDR3 consists of 15 residues. CDR3 protein: CASSLAAGANYGYTF. The DNA of the CDR3 is TGTGCCAGCAGCTTGGCCGCGGGAGCCAACTATGGCTACACCTTC.

The V call is TRBV2, the J call TRBJ1-2; 7 bases line up with TRBD1. This CDR3 region has 15 residues. The junction had 14 bases not matched to a gene; V was cut back by 6 bases and J by 7 bases. Germline CDR1 SNHLY, CDR2 FYNNEI. CDR3 in amino acids: CASREAGTVYGGYTF. In nucleotides, the CDR3 is TGTGCCAGCAGAGAGGCCGGGACAGTGTACGGTGGCTACACCTTC.

Notes on this clone: Mismatch with germline at one junction end may stem from a read error. This rearrangement joins TRBV6-6 to TRBJ2-2, with 9 bases aligning to TRBD1. This CDR3 comprises 14 residues. Germline V gives CDR1 MNHNY, CDR2 SVGAGI (reference sequence). CDR3 sequence (DNA): TGTGCCGGTACCGGGACAGGGAACACCGAGGAGCTGTTTTTT. This sequence encodes CAGTGTGNTEELFF.

The rearrangement uses TRBV12-3 or TRBV12-4 and TRBJ2-1; 8 positions agree with TRBD2. The CDR3 is made up of 12 amino acids. V gave up 9 bases and J gave up 9 bases; unmatched junction bases: 7. Written as DNA, the CDR3 is TGTGCCAGTTCCCGGGGGGGCGGTGAGCAGTTCTTC. Its translation is CASSRGGGEQFF.

V usage is TRBV19 and J usage is TRBJ1-5, with 8 bases matching TRBD1. The germline V gene has CDR1 LNHDA and CDR2 SQIVND (reference sequence). This CDR3 spans 15 amino acids. Trimming cost V 3 bases and J 9 bases; bases outside gene matches: 10. CDR3 protein: CASSMNGQGQGPQHF. CDR3 bases: TGTGCCAGTAGTATGAACGGACAGGGCCAGGGGCCCCAGCATTTT.

The CDR3 loop reads CASSSDFNEQFF. Here the CDR3 DNA reads TGTGCCAGCAGCTCCGACTTCAATGAGCAGTTCTTC. This chain connects TRBV7-6 to TRBJ2-1; D remains unclear. Per the germline V gene, CDR1 is SGHVS and CDR2 is FNYEAQ. CDR3 size: 12 residues. The germline V and J ends were trimmed by 4 bases and 6 bases, with 7 bases remaining between them.

This sequence joins TRBV10-3 and TRBJ2-7; maybe TRBD1 (6 bases). The CDR3 contains 16 residues. Trimming cost V 6 bases and J 6 bases, with 24 bases left between them. The V gene's germline CDR1 is ENHRY and CDR2 SYGVKD. The CDR3: CAIRARLQGNSGEQYF. The CDR3 DNA follows: TGTGCCATCAGAGCCCGGCTACAGGGTAACTCGGGCGAGCAGTACTTC.

This clone was observed once. V and J are TRBV6-5 and TRBJ1-2, with a weak D call TRBD1 (5 bases). The CDR3 sequence is 12 residues long. Germline CDR1 and CDR2: MNHEY and SVGAGI. The ends were cut back, 5 bases at V and 8 bases at J, with 12 bases in the middle. The DNA for the CDR3 is TGTGCCAGCAGTCAGCCCAGGGAAGGCTACACCTTC. Translated: CASSQPREGYTF.

The J gene is TRBJ2-1, the V gene TRBV5-1; 10 bases agree with TRBD2. Germline V CDR1 and CDR2: SGHRS, YFSETQ. This CDR3 has 17 amino acids. The J segment lost 4 bases and the V segment lost 0 bases, leaving 7 bases of the junction unmatched. The CDR3 DNA reads TGCGCCAGCAGCTTGGGCAATCTAGCGGGGGTGTACAATGAGCAGTTCTTC. Translation gives CASSLGNLAGVYNEQFF.

This chain connects TRBV5-6 to TRBJ2-3; D not resolved. The CDR3 consists of 14 residues. Deletions cut 0 bases from V and 2 bases from J, with 7 bases between. Germline values: CDR1 SGHDT, CDR2 YYEEEE. CDR3 nucleotides: TGTGCCAGCAGCTTGGATAGAAACACAGATACGCAGTATTTT. The encoded protein is CASSLDRNTDTQYF.

A few counts support this clone. J is TRBJ1-6 and V is TRBV5-1, with TRBD1 identical over 8 bases. The CDR3 is 15 residues long. V shed 0 bases, J shed 10 bases, and the junction held 6 bases outside the gene matches. The germline V gene encodes CDR1 SGHRS and CDR2 YFSETQ. CDR3 amino acids: CASSLAGQGRSPLHF. The CDR3 DNA reads TGCGCCAGCAGCTTGGCAGGACAGGGTCGCTCACCCCTCCACTTT.

The chain combines TRBV6-6 with TRBJ1-1; D uncertain. The CDR3 runs 13 residues. V was clipped by 6 bases and J by 1 base, with 9 bases between them. Looked up from germline, CDR1 is MNHNY and CDR2 is SVGAGI (reference sequence). Written as DNA, the CDR3 is TGTGCCAGCAGCTTTAACAAGAACACTGAAGCTTTCTTT. This codes for CASSFNKNTEAFF.

V and J are TRBV5-1 and TRBJ2-2; 7 bases line up with TRBD1. Trimming removed 4 bases from V and 5 bases from J; junction bases left unmatched: 8. CDR3 length: 15 amino acids. CDR1 is SGHRS and CDR2 is YFSETQ in the germline V gene. The CDR3 DNA reads TGCGCCAGCAGCCGTGAGGGGGCTCTGACCGGGGAGCTGTTTTTT. It yields the protein CASSREGALTGELFF.

The chain joins TRBV19 to TRBJ1-6; 8 bases agree with TRBD1. The junction had 4 bases not matched to a gene; V was cut back by 5 bases and J by 10 bases. Germline-derived CDR1 and CDR2 are LNHDA and SQIVND (reference sequence). This CDR3 spans 13 amino acids. CDR3: CASSPDRDSPLHF. In DNA form, the CDR3 reads TGTGCCAGTAGTCCGGACAGGGACTCACCCCTCCACTTT. The whole variable domain, remainder taken from reference TRBV19 and TRBJ1-6, is DGGITQSPKYLFRKEGQNVTLSCEQNLNHDAMYWYRQDPGQGLRLIYYSQIVNDFQKGDIAEGYSVSREKKESFPLTVTSAQKNPTAFYLCASSPDRDSPLHFGNGTRLTVT.